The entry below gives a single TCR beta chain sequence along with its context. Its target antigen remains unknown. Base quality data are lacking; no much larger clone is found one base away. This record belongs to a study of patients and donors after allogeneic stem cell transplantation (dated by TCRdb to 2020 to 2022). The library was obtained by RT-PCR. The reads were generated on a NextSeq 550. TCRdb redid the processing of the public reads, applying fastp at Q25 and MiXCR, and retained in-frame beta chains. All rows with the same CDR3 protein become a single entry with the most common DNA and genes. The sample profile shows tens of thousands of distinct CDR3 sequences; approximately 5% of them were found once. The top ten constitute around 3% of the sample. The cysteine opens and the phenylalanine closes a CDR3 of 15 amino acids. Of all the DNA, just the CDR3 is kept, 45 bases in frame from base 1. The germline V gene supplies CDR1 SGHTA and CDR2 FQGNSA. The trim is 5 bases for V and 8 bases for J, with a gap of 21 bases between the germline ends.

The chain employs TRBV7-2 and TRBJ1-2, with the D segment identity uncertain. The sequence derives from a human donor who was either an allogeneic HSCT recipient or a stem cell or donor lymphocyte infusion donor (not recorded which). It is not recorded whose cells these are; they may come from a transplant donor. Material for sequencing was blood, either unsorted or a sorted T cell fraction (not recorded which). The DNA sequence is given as TGTGCCAGCAGCGCCCGCGGGCCTAAAAGCTTAGGCTACACCTTC. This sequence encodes CASSARGPKSLGYTF.